These 6 T cell receptor beta chains were sequenced from one sample in a study of graft-versus-host responses after intestinal transplantation (dated by TCRdb to the early 2020s). The library was generated by the immunoSEQ multiplex PCR assay. TCRdb limited this immuneACCESS table to in-frame rearrangements with V and J called. A share of clones is missing; checked studies link under half to unresolved V genes, and the rest is unexplained. This sample has around 67,000 clones in its table, and 90% of those were observed once. In total, the top ten clones hold approximately 4.1% of the sample. The sample's time point label, in plain terms: cells obtained before transplantation from donor or recipient. Their antigens are not known. The material sequenced was unstimulated CD8+ T cells sorted from spleen or lymph node cells, taken before transplant. All receptors derive from a human donor who was the organ donor for an intestinal transplant.

V usage is TRBV2 and J usage is TRBJ1-1; D remains ambiguous. This CDR3 comprises 10 residues. The ends were cut back, 8 bases at V and 5 bases at J, with 6 bases in the middle. Germline CDR1 and CDR2: SNHLY and FYNNEI. CDR3 bases: TGTGCCAGCTCGCGGACTGAAGCTTTCTTT. Its translation: CASSRTEAFF.

The rearrangement links TRBV5-4 to TRBJ2-5; 7 positions agree with TRBD1. The V gene end was trimmed by 0 bases and the J gene end by 2 bases; junction bases not matched to a gene: 4. This CDR3 contains 15 residues. Germline V lookup: CDR1 SGHNT, CDR2 YYREEE (reference sequence). This CDR3 reads CASSLGGQDQETQYF. CDR3 bases: TGTGCCAGCAGCTTGGGCGGACAGGATCAAGAGACCCAGTACTTC.

The chain carries TRBV7-6 and TRBJ2-2, with a weak D call TRBD1 (5 bases). The germline V gene encodes CDR1 SGHVS and CDR2 FNYEAQ. V was trimmed by 4 bases and J by 3 bases, leaving 15 bases between them. The CDR3 spans 16 residues. CDR3 bases: TGTGCCAGCAGCTCTGGCGTAAGGGGCCACACCGGGGAGCTGTTTTTT. Protein sequence: CASSSGVRGHTGELFF. Full variable domain (remainder filled in from reference TRBV7-6 and TRBJ2-2): GAGVSQSPRYKVTKRGQDVALRCDPISGHVSLYWYRQALGQGPEFLTYFNYEAQQDKSGLPNDRFSAERPEGSISTLTIQRTEQRDSAMYRCASSSGVRGHTGELFFGEGSRLTVL.

The chain recombines TRBV7-8 with TRBJ1-5; D gene unclear. CDR1 is SGHVS, CDR2 FQNEAQ, per germline. V was cut by 4 bases and J by 3 bases, with 13 bases left in between. The CDR3 is 15 residues long. CDR3 in amino acids: CASSSDSLLNQPQHF. For the CDR3, the DNA is TGTGCCAGCAGCTCGGACTCACTCCTCAATCAGCCCCAGCATTTT.

The chain uses TRBV28 and TRBJ1-1; a weak D match, TRBD1 (6 bases). The CDR3 contains 18 residues. Germline values: CDR1 MDHEN, CDR2 SYDVKM. The V and J ends lost 5 bases and 7 bases respectively, with 29 bases between them. The CDR3 DNA follows: TGTGCCAGCAGTCCTCCCCTACAGGGATTAGGGCGAGGAGGTGAAGCTTTCTTT. As protein: CASSPPLQGLGRGGEAFF. Complete variable domain (other parts from reference TRBV28 and TRBJ1-1): DVKVTQSSRYLVKRTGEKVFLECVQDMDHENMFWYRQDPGLGLRLIYFSYDVKMKEKGDIPEGYSVSREKKERFSLILESASTNQTSMYLCASSPPLQGLGRGGEAFFGQGTRLTVV.

The chain employs TRBV7-6 and TRBJ1-4; 10 bases map to TRBD1. Germline values: CDR1 SGHVS, CDR2 FNYEAQ. V shed 4 bases, J shed 5 bases, and the junction held 7 bases outside the gene matches. CDR3 length equals 16 residues. CDR3 amino acids: CASSSRDRGPNEKLFF. For the CDR3, the DNA is TGTGCCAGCAGCTCCCGGGACAGGGGACCCAATGAAAAACTGTTTTTT.